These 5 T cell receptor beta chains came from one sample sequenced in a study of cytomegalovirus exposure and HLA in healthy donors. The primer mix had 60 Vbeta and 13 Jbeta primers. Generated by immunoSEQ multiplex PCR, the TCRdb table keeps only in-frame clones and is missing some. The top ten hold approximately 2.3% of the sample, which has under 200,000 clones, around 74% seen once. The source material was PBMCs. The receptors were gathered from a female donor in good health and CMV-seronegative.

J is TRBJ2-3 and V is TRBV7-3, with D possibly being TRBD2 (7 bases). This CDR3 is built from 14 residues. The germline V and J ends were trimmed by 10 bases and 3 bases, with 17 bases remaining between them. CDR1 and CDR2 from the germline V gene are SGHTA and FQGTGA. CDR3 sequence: CATRGEGGTDTQYF. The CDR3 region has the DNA TGTGCCACCCGGGGGGAGGGGGGGACAGATACGCAGTATTTT.

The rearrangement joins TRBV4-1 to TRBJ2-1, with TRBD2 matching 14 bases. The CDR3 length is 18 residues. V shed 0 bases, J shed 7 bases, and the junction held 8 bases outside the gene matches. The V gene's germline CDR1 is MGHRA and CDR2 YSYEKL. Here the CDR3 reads CASSQDPGLAGERNEQFF. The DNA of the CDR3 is TGCGCCAGCAGCCAAGATCCGGGACTAGCGGGAGAGAGAAATGAGCAGTTCTTC.

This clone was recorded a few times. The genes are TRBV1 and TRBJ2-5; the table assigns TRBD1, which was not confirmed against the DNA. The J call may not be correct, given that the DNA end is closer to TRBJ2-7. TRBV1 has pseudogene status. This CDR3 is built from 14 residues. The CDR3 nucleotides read TGCACCAGCAGCCAAGAAAACAGCTCCTACGAGCAGTACTTC. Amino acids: CTSSQENSSYEQYF.

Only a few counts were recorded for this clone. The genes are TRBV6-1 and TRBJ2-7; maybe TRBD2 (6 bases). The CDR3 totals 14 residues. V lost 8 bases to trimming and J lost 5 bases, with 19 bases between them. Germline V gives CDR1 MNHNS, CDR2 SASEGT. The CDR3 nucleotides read TGTGCCAGCGGGGGGATAGGCGGGTTGAACGAGCAGTACTTC. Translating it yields CASGGIGGLNEQYF.

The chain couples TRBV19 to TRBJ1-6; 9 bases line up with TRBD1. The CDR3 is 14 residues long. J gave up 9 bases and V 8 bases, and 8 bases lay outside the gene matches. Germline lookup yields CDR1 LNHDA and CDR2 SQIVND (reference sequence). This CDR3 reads CASRPRDRVSPLHF. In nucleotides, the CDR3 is TGTGCCAGTCGCCCCAGGGACAGGGTTTCACCCCTCCACTTT.